This TCR beta chain is from a study of blood T cells in healthy people across ages (dated by TCRdb to between 2015 and 2017). Describing the broader study: In model experiments, roughly one uniquely barcoded TCR beta cDNA molecule per two T cells was captured by template switching. For two donors (one aged 18 to 29 and one aged 80 or older), the study analyzed two additional independent replicas of 1 million unique cDNA reads from the same blood draw. The donors were divided into four age groups: young (average approximately 16 years), middle-aged (about 40), aged (about 60) and long-lived (roughly 82). To avoid experimental bias, donors of different ages were spread randomly across the sequencing lanes. Using deep sequencing normalized with unique cDNA molecular identifiers, the study measured how TCR beta repertoire diversity changes with age. General conclusions and limits of the study: Because profiling used bulk unsorted PBMCs, naive and antigen-experienced compartments could not be compared conclusively. Estimates of total diversity based on one million sequenced T cells were considered lower bounds and underestimates. There was a strong correlation between observed TCR beta diversity and the percentage of naive T cells measured by flow cytometry. Compared with the aged group, the long-lived group had more naive CD4+ T cells, fewer expanded clones and increased TCR diversity, suggesting age selection. Observed TCR beta diversity per million T cells fell roughly linearly with age, and a significant reduction was already apparent by age around 39. Because the CMV infection status of the donors was unknown, age-related changes in expanded clonotypes may potentially have been confounded.

As regards this clonotype: Its recognized antigen is unknown. Per-nucleotide qualities are absent, and no much larger clonotype sits a single base away.

The method was 5' RACE. The listed sequencing device is Illumina HiSeq 2500. A second PCR of roughly 7 to 11 cycles was performed with a sample-barcoded 5' primer and a J-beta primer mix. A template-switch 5' adaptor carrying 12 random nucleotides introduced a unique molecular identifier onto each TCR beta cDNA molecule. At least 2.5 million CDR3-containing paired-end reads were obtained from each sample. The Mint cDNA synthesis kit, primed by a TRBC-specific oligonucleotide, was used to synthesize first-strand cDNA from all RNA. Following uracil-DNA glycosylase treatment, a first 18-cycle PCR with universal primers M1SS and BC2_uni_R was performed on all cDNA. Regarding the original processing steps: Each sample was normalized by randomly selecting 1 million high-quality reads, each carrying a distinct molecular identifier. Instead of being binned into consensus sequences, reads that shared molecular identifiers were thrown out. CDR3 identification, clonotype clustering and error correction used MiTCR with a Q25 quality threshold and the strictest error-elimination algorithm. A nonparametric unseen species model with Euler transformation was used to estimate lower-bound total TCR beta diversity. TCRdb took the public reads, trimmed them with fastp at Q25, ran MiXCR for clone calling and kept in-frame beta chains. CDR3 protein sequences are deduplicated, and each keeps its most common genes and DNA. The V and J calls here are based on TCRdb, not the publication. A total of approximately 850,000 distinct CDR3 sequences appear in this sample, 40% to 50% of them only once. Around 18% of the sample lies in the top ten.

Spanning cysteine to phenylalanine, the CDR3 consists of 14 amino acids. Of all the DNA, just the CDR3 is kept, 42 bases in frame from base 1. CDR1 is given as GTSNPN and CDR2 as SVGIG, both from the germline V gene (reference sequence). The approximately 39 donors, aged roughly 6 to 90 years, were systemically healthy Caucasian individuals from Russia. Each donor gave ten milliliters of peripheral blood, drawn into EDTA-treated Vacutainer tubes. Ficoll-Paque density-gradient centrifugation was used to isolate PBMCs, with at least 6.5 million per sample. Trizol reagent was used to extract total RNA from the PBMCs, yielding at least 5 micrograms per sample. The percentages of naive CD45RAhigh/CD27high T cells were determined by flow cytometry on a PBMC aliquot from every donor.

The clonotype was recovered from a man in his 60s in good health. The rearrangement joined TRBV30 to TRBJ2-5, with the D gene uncertain. Judging by the DNA end, TRBJ2-7 fits better; the J call may be wrong. Sequenced input: blood. The nucleotide sequence is given as TGTGCCTGGAGTGTAACAGTGGATAGGTACGAGCAGTACTTC. It codes for CAWSVTVDRYEQYF.